A single sample gave rise to the 26 T cell receptor beta chains below, sequenced in a study of control samples from healthy donors and cancer patients (dated by TCRdb to about 2020). Receptor libraries were prepared by the immunoSEQ multiplex PCR assay. TCRdb stores this immuneACCESS table with in-frame sequences only. Part of the clones is absent; in the studies checked, under half of the shortfall reflects unresolved V genes, and no reason is known for the rest. Present in this sample are more than 75,000 clones, around 84% of which were seen just once. In total, the top ten clones hold approximately 38% of the sample. Material for sequencing was PBMCs. The receptors originated from a man in his 70s with lung cancer.

The V and J genes are TRBV10-3 and TRBJ2-1; 10 bases match TRBD2. After removal of 7 bases from V and 0 bases from J, the junction contained 3 bases not matched to a gene. This CDR3 contains 15 residues. Germline CDR1 and CDR2: ENHRY and SYGVKD. CDR3 nucleotide sequence: TGTGCCATCATTCTAGCGGGAGACTCCTACAATGAGCAGTTCTTC. The encoded protein is CAIILAGDSYNEQFF.

The CDR3 reads CSVETGGIGDEQYF. CDR3 DNA: TGCAGCGTAGAGACAGGGGGCATTGGAGACGAGCAGTACTTC. The J gene is TRBJ2-7, the V gene TRBV29-1; 10 bases align to TRBD1. Germline V gene sequence: CDR1 SQVTM, CDR2 ANQGSEA. The J segment lost 5 bases and the V segment lost 6 bases, leaving 10 bases of the junction unmatched. There are 14 residues in the CDR3.

J is TRBJ1-3 and V is TRBV5-4; 9 positions agree with TRBD1. CDR3 size: 15 residues. The junction had 5 bases not matched to a gene; V was cut back by 3 bases and J by 4 bases. CDR1 and CDR2 (germline): SGHNT, YYREEE (reference sequence). CDR3 in amino acids: CASSSGTGYGNTIYF. CDR3 bases: TGTGCCAGCAGCTCAGGGACAGGGTACGGAAACACCATATATTTT. The full variable domain, completed using reference TRBV5-4 and TRBJ1-3, is ETGVTQSPTHLIKTRGQQVTLRCSSQSGHNTVSWYQQALGQGPQFIFQYYREEENGRGNFPPRFSGLQFPNYSSELNVNALELDDSALYLCASSSGTGYGNTIYFGEGSWLTVV.

This rearrangement joins TRBV3-1 (or the pseudogene TRBV3-2) to TRBJ2-2; D might be TRBD1 or TRBD2, each matching 6 bases. Germline loops: CDR1 LGHDT, CDR2 YNNKEL (reference sequence). Trimming stripped 0 bases from V and 1 base from J, with 12 bases between. CDR3 length equals 17 residues. In DNA, the CDR3 is TGTGCCAGCAGCCAAGAGCCGGGGGCCTTGAACACCGGGGAGCTGTTTTTT. Protein: CASSQEPGALNTGELFF.

V usage is TRBV25-1 and J usage is TRBJ2-7; possible D gene TRBD1, 5 bases. Trimming removed 4 bases at V and 3 bases at J, with 13 bases between. CDR3 length: 14 amino acids. In germline, CDR1 is MGHDK, CDR2 SYGVNS. The CDR3 here is CASSGNRGHYEQYF. The CDR3 nucleotides read TGTGCCAGCAGTGGCAATAGGGGCCACTACGAGCAGTACTTC.

This sequence joins TRBV7-2 and TRBJ1-5; possible D gene TRBD1, 5 bases. V was clipped by 1 base and J by 6 bases, with 13 bases between them. The CDR3 consists of 15 residues. Germline V gene sequence: CDR1 SGHTA, CDR2 FQGNSA. The CDR3 is CASSLGSQGLQPQHF. The CDR3, as DNA: TGTGCCAGCAGCTTAGGGTCTCAGGGACTTCAGCCCCAGCATTTT.

The genes are TRBV11-2 and TRBJ2-3; D not certain. The CDR3 extends over 15 amino acids. V was shortened by 3 bases and J by 0 bases, with 10 bases between the two germline ends. Looked up from germline, CDR1 is SGHAT and CDR2 is FQNNGV. For the CDR3, the DNA is TGTGCCAGCAGCTTTTGGACGGTGAGCACAGATACGCAGTATTTT. Amino acid sequence: CASSFWTVSTDTQYF.

This chain joins TRBV5-4 and TRBJ2-7; D is ambiguous. Per the germline V gene, CDR1 is SGHNT and CDR2 is YYREEE (reference sequence). The CDR3 is made up of 15 amino acids. Deletions cut 6 bases from V and 5 bases from J, with 21 bases between. The CDR3 bases are TGTGCCAGCACCAACCCGGTCTCGGGTTGGAACGAGCAGTACTTC. Its translation: CASTNPVSGWNEQYF.

V gene TRBV6-2 or TRBV6-3 combines with J gene TRBJ1-5; D remains unclear. The germline V gene has CDR1 MNHEY and CDR2 SVGEGT. Trimming left V 2 bases short and J 0 bases short, with 8 bases between. The CDR3 covers 15 residues. The CDR3: CASSYPSHSNQPQHF. The DNA of the CDR3 is TGTGCCAGCAGTTACCCCTCGCATAGCAATCAGCCCCAGCATTTT.

The CDR3 DNA is TGTGCCAGCAGCTCCCCCCGCGGGTCCCCCCGCTACAATGAGCAGTTCTTC. The encoded protein is CASSSPRGSPRYNEQFF. The chain combines TRBV7-2 with TRBJ2-1; TRBD2 is a possible D gene (5 bases). This CDR3 is 17 amino acids long. The germline gives CDR1 SGHTA, CDR2 FQGNSA. V shed 4 bases and J shed 3 bases, with 19 bases lying between them.

This sequence joins TRBV5-1 and TRBJ2-7; D gene uncertain. Germline loops: CDR1 SGHRS, CDR2 YFSETQ. This CDR3 is built from 15 residues. V shed 0 bases and J shed 3 bases, with 13 bases lying between them. This chain's CDR3 is CASSLVDVQGYEQYF. The CDR3 DNA reads TGCGCCAGCAGCTTGGTAGACGTACAAGGCTACGAGCAGTACTTC.

The chain recombines TRBV5-4 with TRBJ2-3; possibly TRBD2 for D (5 bases). Trimming left V 4 bases short and J 7 bases short, with 19 bases between. Germline loops: CDR1 SGHNT, CDR2 YYREEE (reference sequence). There are 15 residues in the CDR3. Here the CDR3 DNA reads TGTGCCAGCAGCCCCCCGGGGTCACCGAGGTATACGCAGTATTTT. It encodes CASSPPGSPRYTQYF.

The chain has TRBV7-8 and TRBJ1-6, with D perhaps matching TRBD1 (6 bases). Per the germline V gene, CDR1 is SGHVS and CDR2 is FQNEAQ. The length of the CDR3 is 17 residues. Trimming shortened V by 1 base and J by 10 bases, and 20 bases separated the two germline ends. The CDR3 DNA is TGTGCCAGCAGCTTAGATGGGCTCAACAGGGTGGGGTCACCCCTCCACTTT. Its protein is CASSLDGLNRVGSPLHF.

The chain uses TRBV25-1 and TRBJ1-2; D gene uncertain. The length of the CDR3 is 16 residues. V lost 1 base and J lost 6, with 18 bases in between. Germline loops: CDR1 MGHDK, CDR2 SYGVNS. The chain's CDR3 is CASSELGREGGNGYTF. The CDR3 bases are TGTGCCAGCAGTGAATTGGGAAGGGAAGGAGGGAATGGCTACACCTTC.

A note on this clone: The same CDR3 also results from other DNA sequences found in this sample. The chain joins TRBV6-1 to TRBJ1-1; D remains ambiguous. The CDR3 totals 14 residues. Trimming left V 3 bases short and J 13 bases short, with 21 bases between. Germline V gene sequence: CDR1 MNHNS, CDR2 SASEGT. This chain's CDR3 is CASSEARNGGESFF. As DNA, the CDR3 is TGTGCCAGCAGTGAGGCCCGCAACGGCGGGGAAAGTTTCTTT.

The chain carries TRBV4-3 and TRBJ1-5; 10 nucleotides agree with TRBD1. The CDR3 sequence is 12 residues long. Germline loops: CDR1 LGHNA, CDR2 YSLEER. With V trimmed by 10 bases and J by 8 bases, 5 bases remained unmatched. The CDR3 DNA is TGCGCCAACGGGACAGGGGATGAGCCCCAGCATTTT. The encoded protein is CANGTGDEPQHF.

The chain has TRBV6-1 and TRBJ1-5; no clear D. V gave up 2 bases and J gave up 6 bases, with 2 bases separating them. The CDR3 is 11 residues long. Germline V gene lookup returns CDR1 MNHNS and CDR2 SASEGT. The CDR3 protein is CASSERQPQHF. CDR3 in DNA: TGTGCCAGCAGTGAACGTCAGCCCCAGCATTTT.

To note about this clone: The junction shows a germline mismatch at one end, possibly a read error. The chain joins TRBV6-1 to TRBJ1-5, with D perhaps matching TRBD1 (6 bases). Germline CDR1 is MNHNS and CDR2 is SASEGT. This CDR3 comprises 13 residues. The DNA for the CDR3 is TGTGCCAGCAGGGAAGGGGGAAATCAGCCCCAGCATTTT. Its translation: CASREGGNQPQHF.

About this clone itself: Its ends do not fully match the called genes, so a read error is possible. This sequence joins TRBV5-5 and TRBJ2-3; D possibly matches TRBD1 or TRBD2 (5 bases each). This CDR3 is 13 amino acids long. The germline CDR1 and CDR2 sequences are SGHKS and YYEKEE (reference sequence). The CDR3 is CASSLAYRDRFDF. CDR3 DNA: TGTGCCAGCAGCTTGGCGTACCGGGACCGATTTGATTTT.

The gene calls are TRBV5-1 and TRBJ2-2, with 8 bases lining up with TRBD1. The CDR3 is 15 residues long. The junction had 2 bases not matched to a gene; V was cut back by 0 bases and J by 4 bases. Germline assignment: CDR1 SGHRS and CDR2 YFSETQ. In DNA form, the CDR3 reads TGCGCCAGCAGCTTGGCCGGACAGGGCACCGGGGAGCTGTTTTTT. Protein: CASSLAGQGTGELFF.

The J gene is TRBJ2-7, the V gene TRBV6-5; possibly TRBD1 for D (6 bases). V was pared by 10 bases and J by 2 bases, with 18 bases between. Germline V gene sequence: CDR1 MNHEY, CDR2 SVGAGI. There are 14 residues in the CDR3. The CDR3 spells CATPKGQSTYEQYF. Written as DNA, the CDR3 is TGTGCCACCCCTAAAGGACAGTCCACCTACGAGCAGTACTTC.

As to this clone: Within the sample, other DNA sequences also encode this same CDR3. This sequence joins TRBV5-4 and TRBJ2-3, with D possibly being TRBD2 (6 bases). The CDR3 runs to 15 residues. Deletions cut 0 bases from V and 0 bases from J, with 8 bases between. Germline V lookup: CDR1 SGHNT, CDR2 YYREEE (reference sequence). CDR3 DNA sequence: TGTGCCAGCAGCTTGGACGGGACTAGCACAGATACGCAGTATTTT. Translated, it gives CASSLDGTSTDTQYF.

J is TRBJ1-2 and V is TRBV7-8; D might be TRBD1 (5 bases). The CDR3 covers 16 residues. Germline CDR1 reads SGHVS; CDR2 reads FQNEAQ. Trimming stripped 3 bases from V and 6 bases from J, with 20 bases between. The CDR3 spells CASSFPLGGKTDGYTF. The DNA of the CDR3 is TGTGCCAGCAGCTTCCCGCTGGGGGGAAAGACGGATGGCTACACCTTC.

The chain uses TRBV3-1 (or the pseudogene TRBV3-2) and TRBJ1-5; 8 nucleotides agree with TRBD1. Germline V CDR1 and CDR2: LGHDT, YNNKEL (reference sequence). V shed 6 bases, J shed 4 bases, and the junction held 8 bases outside the gene matches. This CDR3 has 15 amino acids. The CDR3 nucleotides are TGTGCCAGCAGTCAGACACAGGGGGGGAATCAGCCCCAGCATTTT. It encodes CASSQTQGGNQPQHF.

The J gene is TRBJ1-1, the V gene TRBV24-1, with TRBD1 matching 8 bases. J gave up 5 bases and V 9 bases, and 13 bases lay outside the gene matches. Germline V lookup: CDR1 KGHDR, CDR2 SFDVKD. The CDR3 covers 15 residues. This chain's CDR3 is CATVGPGQGTTEAFF. For the CDR3, the DNA is TGTGCCACCGTGGGCCCCGGACAGGGAACGACTGAAGCTTTCTTT.

The chain joins TRBV23-1 to TRBJ1-2, with D possibly being TRBD1 (6 bases). TRBV23-1 falls under the ORF class, with uncertain function. CDR3 size: 16 residues. V dropped 2 bases and J dropped 1 base, with 14 bases sitting between them. Here the CDR3 reads CASSQRGQCLNYGYTF. The CDR3 DNA reads as TGCGCCAGCAGTCAACGCGGACAGTGCCTTAACTATGGCTACACCTTC.